The following is a T cell receptor beta chain sequence with its context. The target antigen is unknown. This sample stems from a study of cytomegalovirus exposure and HLA in healthy donors. Whole-study findings and limits: Under in vitro conditions, a few CMV-associated chains were confirmed as specific for CMV antigens. Among TCR beta chains, those listed as cytomegalovirus-associated numbered some 160. The tendency of first-cohort TCR clusters to co-occur in the 120 or so validation repertoires emerged from a later analysis. Some public TCRs appeared in many individuals, while most sequences were rare.

Libraries were prepared by immunoSEQ multiplex PCR; TCRdb keeps only in-frame clonotypes and omits some of them. This sample has some 170,000 clones, with 80% to 90% found just once. The CDR3 length is 13 residues. The trim removed 7 bases at V and 3 bases at J, leaving 1 base unmatched. From germline, CDR1 is MGHRA and CDR2 YSYEKL. This TCR was sampled from a woman in her twenties or thirties in good health and CMV-seronegative. Sequences were obtained from PBMCs. This chain connects TRBV4-1 to TRBJ1-2, with TRBD1 matching 11 bases. The CDR3 protein is CASTGQGDYGYTF. The CDR3 bases are TGCGCCAGCACGGGACAGGGGGACTATGGCTACACCTTC.